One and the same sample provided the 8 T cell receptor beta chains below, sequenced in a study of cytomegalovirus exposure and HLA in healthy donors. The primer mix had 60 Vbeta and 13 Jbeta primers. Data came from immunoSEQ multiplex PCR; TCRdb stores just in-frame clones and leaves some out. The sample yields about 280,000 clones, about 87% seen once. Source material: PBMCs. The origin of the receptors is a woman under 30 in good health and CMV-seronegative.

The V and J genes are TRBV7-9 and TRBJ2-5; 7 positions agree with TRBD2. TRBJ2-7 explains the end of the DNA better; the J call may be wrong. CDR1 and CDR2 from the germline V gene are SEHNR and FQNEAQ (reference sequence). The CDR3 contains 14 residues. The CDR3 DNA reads TGTGCCAGCAGCCCGCGGGGGACCTCCTACGAGCAGTACTTC. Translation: CASSPRGTSYEQYF.

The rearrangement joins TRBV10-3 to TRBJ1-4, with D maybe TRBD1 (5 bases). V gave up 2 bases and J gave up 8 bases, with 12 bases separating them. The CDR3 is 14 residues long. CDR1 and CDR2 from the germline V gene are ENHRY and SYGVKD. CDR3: CAISEGAVGEKLFF. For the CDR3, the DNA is TGTGCCATCAGTGAGGGGGCGGTTGGAGAAAAACTGTTTTTT.

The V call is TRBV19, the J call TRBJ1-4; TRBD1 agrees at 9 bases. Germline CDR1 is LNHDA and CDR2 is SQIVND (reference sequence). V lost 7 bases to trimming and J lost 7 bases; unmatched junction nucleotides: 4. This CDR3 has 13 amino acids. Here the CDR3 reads CASNRGRGEKLFF. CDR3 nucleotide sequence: TGTGCCAGTAACAGGGGGCGCGGTGAAAAACTGTTTTTT.

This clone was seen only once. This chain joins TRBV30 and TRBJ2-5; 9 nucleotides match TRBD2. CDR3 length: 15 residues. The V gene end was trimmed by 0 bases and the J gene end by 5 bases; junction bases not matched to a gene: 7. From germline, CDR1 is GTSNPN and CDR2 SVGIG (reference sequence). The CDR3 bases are TGTGCCTGGAGTGTGGGTAGCGGGGGAGGGGAGACCCAGTACTTC. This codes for CAWSVGSGGGETQYF.

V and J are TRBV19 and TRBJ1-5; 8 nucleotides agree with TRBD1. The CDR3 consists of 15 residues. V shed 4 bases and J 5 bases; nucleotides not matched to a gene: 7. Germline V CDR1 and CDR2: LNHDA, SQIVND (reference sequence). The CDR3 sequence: CASSKTGVRDQPQHF. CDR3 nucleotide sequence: TGTGCCAGTAGTAAGACAGGGGTCCGAGATCAGCCCCAGCATTTT.

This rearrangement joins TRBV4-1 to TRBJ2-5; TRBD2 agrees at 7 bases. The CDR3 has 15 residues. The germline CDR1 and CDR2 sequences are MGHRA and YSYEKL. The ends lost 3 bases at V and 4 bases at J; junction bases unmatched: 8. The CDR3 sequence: CASSQGSSGVETQYF. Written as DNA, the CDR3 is TGCGCCAGCAGCCAGGGATCGAGCGGGGTAGAGACCCAGTACTTC.

The CDR3 nucleotides are TGTGCCAGCAGGGACCCTACAGGAGTTCACGCCTACGAGCAGTACTTC. Its protein is CASRDPTGVHAYEQYF. The rearrangement joins TRBV2 to TRBJ2-5; tentatively, D is TRBD1 (5 bases). The end of the DNA fits TRBJ2-7 better, so the J call may be wrong. The CDR3 totals 16 residues. The V gene's germline CDR1 is SNHLY and CDR2 FYNNEI.

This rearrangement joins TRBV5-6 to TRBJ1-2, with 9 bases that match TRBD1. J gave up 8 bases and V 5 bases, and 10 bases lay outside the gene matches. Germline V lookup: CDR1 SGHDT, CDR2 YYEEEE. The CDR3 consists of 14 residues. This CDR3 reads CASRDRGLLHGYTF. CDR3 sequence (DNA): TGTGCCAGCAGAGACAGGGGGTTGCTTCACGGCTACACCTTC.